Below, one TCR beta chain is given with its context. Measured with immunoSEQ multiplex PCR; TCRdb has only the in-frame clones, and not every one. The table includes 14,000 or so clones, 75% to 90% detected once. There are 14 residues in the CDR3. V lost 0 bases to trimming and J lost 5 bases, with 10 bases between them. Germline loops: CDR1 SGHDN, CDR2 FVKESK. This sample was included in a study of technical replicates of blood from several donors. The source is a human donor in good health. The chain has TRBV14 and TRBJ2-5; D unclear. Sequencing was carried out using PBMCs. The CDR3 coding sequence is TGTGCCAGCAGCCAAGACCCCCGGTTGGAGACCCAGTACTTC. This gives the protein CASSQDPRLETQYF.